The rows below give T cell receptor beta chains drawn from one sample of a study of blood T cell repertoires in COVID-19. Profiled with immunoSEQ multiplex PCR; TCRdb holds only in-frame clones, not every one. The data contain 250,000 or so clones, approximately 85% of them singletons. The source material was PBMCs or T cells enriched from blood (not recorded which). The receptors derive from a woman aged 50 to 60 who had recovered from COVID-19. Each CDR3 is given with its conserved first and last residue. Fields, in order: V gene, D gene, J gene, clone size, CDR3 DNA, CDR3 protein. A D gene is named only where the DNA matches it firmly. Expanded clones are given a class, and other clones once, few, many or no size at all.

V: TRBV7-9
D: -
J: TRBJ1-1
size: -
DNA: TGTGCCAGCAGCTTAAGCGTGAACACTGAAGCTTTCTTT
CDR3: CASSLSVNTEAFF

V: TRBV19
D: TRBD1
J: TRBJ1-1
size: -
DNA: TGTGCCAGTAAGGACAGGGGGCCTGAAGCTTTCTTT
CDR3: CASKDRGPEAFF

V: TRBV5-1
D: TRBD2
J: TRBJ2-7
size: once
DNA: TGCGCCAGCAGCTTGTACGGCGGGGGGCTAACCTACGAGCAGTACTTC
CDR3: CASSLYGGGLTYEQYF

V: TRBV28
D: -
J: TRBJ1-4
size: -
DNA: TGTGCCAGCAGAGACGAGGTGGATGAAAAACTGTTTTTT
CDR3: CASRDEVDEKLFF

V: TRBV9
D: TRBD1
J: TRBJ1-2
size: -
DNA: TGTGCCAGCAGCCCACGGTCAGGGGGCGGGGGCTACACCTTC
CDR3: CASSPRSGGGGYTF

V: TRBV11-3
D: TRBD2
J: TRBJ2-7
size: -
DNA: TGTGCCAGCAGCTTCCTAGCGGGGATAACCCCAAGGATTAAGGGCTCGGACTTC
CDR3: CASSFLAGITPRIKGSDF

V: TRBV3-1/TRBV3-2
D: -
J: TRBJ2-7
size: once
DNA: TGTGCCAGCAGCCTGGGCGGGTTCGGGGAGCAGTACTTC
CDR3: CASSLGGFGEQYF

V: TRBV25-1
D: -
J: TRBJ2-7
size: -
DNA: TGTGCCAGCGGGGGTTGGGACTCCACCTACGAGCAGTACTTC
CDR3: CASGGWDSTYEQYF

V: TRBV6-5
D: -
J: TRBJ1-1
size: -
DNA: TGTGCCGCTAGGACTTACGGGGGCACTGAAGCTTTCTTT
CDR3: CAARTYGGTEAFF

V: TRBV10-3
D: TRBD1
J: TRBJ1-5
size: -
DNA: TGTGCCATCAGTGAGGGGGACAGAGCGAATCAGCCCCAGCATTTT
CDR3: CAISEGDRANQPQHF

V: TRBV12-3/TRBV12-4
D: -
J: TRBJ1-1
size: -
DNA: TGTGCCAGCATGAGGGAGGGCACTGAAGCTTTCTTT
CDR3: CASMREGTEAFF

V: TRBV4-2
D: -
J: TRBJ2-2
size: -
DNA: TGTGCCAGCAGCCAAGATGAGGAGGGGGCGCACACCGGGGAGCTGTTTTTT
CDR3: CASSQDEEGAHTGELFF

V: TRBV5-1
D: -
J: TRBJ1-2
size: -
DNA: TGCGCCAGCAGCTTGGAAGGGCGACCCACGGGGGACTATGGCTACACCTTC
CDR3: CASSLEGRPTGDYGYTF

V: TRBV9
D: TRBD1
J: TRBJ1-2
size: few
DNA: TGTGCCAGCAGCGCGGTGGGCAGGGGGCCAGGTGGCTACACCTTC
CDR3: CASSAVGRGPGGYTF

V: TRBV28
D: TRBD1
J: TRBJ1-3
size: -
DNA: TGTGCCAGCAGTACGGGGACAGAGTCCTCTGGAAACACCATATATTTT
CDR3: CASSTGTESSGNTIYF

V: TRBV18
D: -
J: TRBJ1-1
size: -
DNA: TGTGCCAGCTCACCCCCCCTAGGATCTAACACTGAAGCTTTCTTT
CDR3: CASSPPLGSNTEAFF

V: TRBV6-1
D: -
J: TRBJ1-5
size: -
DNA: TGTGCCAGCAGTGAGAGCCAGGGATCGCTGCCCCAGCATTTT
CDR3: CASSESQGSLPQHF

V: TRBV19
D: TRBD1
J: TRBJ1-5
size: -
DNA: TGTGCCAGTAGTGCCCTAGACAGGGGCCTTAGCAATCAGCCCCAGCATTTT
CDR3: CASSALDRGLSNQPQHF

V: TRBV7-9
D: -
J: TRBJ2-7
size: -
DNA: TGTGCCAGCAGCTTAGCATGGTCCAGCGTAAACTACGAGCAGTACTTC
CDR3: CASSLAWSSVNYEQYF

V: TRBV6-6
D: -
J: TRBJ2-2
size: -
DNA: TGTGCCAGCAGTTACGGGCTGGGGGGCACCGGGGAGCTGTTTTTT
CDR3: CASSYGLGGTGELFF

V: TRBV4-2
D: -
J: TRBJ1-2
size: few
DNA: TGTGCCAGCAGCCAAGAATTCCTTATTGGAGACAGCTCAAATAGTCGCTACACCTTC
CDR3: CASSQEFLIGDSSNSRYTF

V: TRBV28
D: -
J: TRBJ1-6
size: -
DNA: TGTGCCAGCAGTTCGAGATCACCCCTCCACTTT
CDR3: CASSSRSPLHF

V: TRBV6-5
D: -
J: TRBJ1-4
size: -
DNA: TGTGCCAGCAGTCGGGTCCCTAATGAAAAACTGTTTTTT
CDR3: CASSRVPNEKLFF

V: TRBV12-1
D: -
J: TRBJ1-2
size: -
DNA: TGTGCCAGCAGCTTAAATAACCGACAGGGGATGAAGGGCTACACCTTC
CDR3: CASSLNNRQGMKGYTF

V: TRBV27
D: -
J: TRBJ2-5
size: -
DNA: TGTGCCAGCAGCTCCGGACTCAGTCAAGAGACCCAGTACTTC
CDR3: CASSSGLSQETQYF

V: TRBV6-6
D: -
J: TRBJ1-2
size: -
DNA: TGTGCCAGCAGTCGCCAGGCGCTCTATGGCTACACCTTC
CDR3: CASSRQALYGYTF

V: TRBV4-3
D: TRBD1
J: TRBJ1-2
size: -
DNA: TGCGCCAGCAGCCAACAGGACAGGGGTTATGGCTACACCTTC
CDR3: CASSQQDRGYGYTF

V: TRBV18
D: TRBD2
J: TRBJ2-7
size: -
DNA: TGTGCCAGCTCACTACCTGGTAGCGGGGGCGAGCAGTACTTC
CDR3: CASSLPGSGGEQYF

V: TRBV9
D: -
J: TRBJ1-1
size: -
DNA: TGTGCCAGCAATCAGGGCATGAACACTGAAGCTTTCTTT
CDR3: CASNQGMNTEAFF

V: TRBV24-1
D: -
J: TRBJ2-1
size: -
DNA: TGTGCCACCAGTGATTCCGGGAGTACAAATGAGCAGTTCTTC
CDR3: CATSDSGSTNEQFF

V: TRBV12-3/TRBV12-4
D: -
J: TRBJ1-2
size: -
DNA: TGTGCCAGCAGCTCCCAGGCATCCTATGGCTACACCTTC
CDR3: CASSSQASYGYTF

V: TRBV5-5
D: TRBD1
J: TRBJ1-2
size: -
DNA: TGTGCCAGCAGCTTGCACCCCGACAGGGCCTATGGCTACACCTTC
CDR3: CASSLHPDRAYGYTF

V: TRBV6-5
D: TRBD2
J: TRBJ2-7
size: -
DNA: TGTGCCAGCAGAACACTAGCGGGGGGATACGAGCAGTACTTC
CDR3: CASRTLAGGYEQYF

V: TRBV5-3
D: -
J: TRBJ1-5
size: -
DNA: TGTGCCAGAAGCTTGGGAGGGAACAATCAGCCCCAGCATTTT
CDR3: CARSLGGNNQPQHF

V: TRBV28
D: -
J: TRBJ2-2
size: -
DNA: TGTGCCAGCAGTAGGAGAAGGCTAGCTATCCCTCCCGGGGAGCTGTTTTTT
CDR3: CASSRRRLAIPPGELFF

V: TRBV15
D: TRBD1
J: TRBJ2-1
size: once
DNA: TGTGCCACCAGCAGCCGGGACAGGGGTCCCTACAATGAGCAGTTCTTC
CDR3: CATSSRDRGPYNEQFF

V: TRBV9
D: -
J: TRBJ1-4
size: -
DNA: TGTGCCAGCAGCGTAGATGAGGGAAAAAAACTGTTTTTT
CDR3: CASSVDEGKKLFF

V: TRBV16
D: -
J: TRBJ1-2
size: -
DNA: TGTGCCAGCAGCCAATACCGGAGTGATGGCTACACCTTC
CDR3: CASSQYRSDGYTF

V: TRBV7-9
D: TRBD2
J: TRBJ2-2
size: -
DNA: TGTGCCAGCAGCTCCTCGCGGACTAGCGGGGCGGCCGGGGAGCTGTTTTTT
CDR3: CASSSSRTSGAAGELFF

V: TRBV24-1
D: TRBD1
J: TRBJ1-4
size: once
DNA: TGTGCCACCAGTGATTTGACAGGGGGCCGGTCTAATGAAAAACTGTTTTTT
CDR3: CATSDLTGGRSNEKLFF

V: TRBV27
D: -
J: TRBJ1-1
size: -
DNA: TGTGCCAGCAGGGCGGGCTCCACTGAAGCTTTCTTT
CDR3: CASRAGSTEAFF